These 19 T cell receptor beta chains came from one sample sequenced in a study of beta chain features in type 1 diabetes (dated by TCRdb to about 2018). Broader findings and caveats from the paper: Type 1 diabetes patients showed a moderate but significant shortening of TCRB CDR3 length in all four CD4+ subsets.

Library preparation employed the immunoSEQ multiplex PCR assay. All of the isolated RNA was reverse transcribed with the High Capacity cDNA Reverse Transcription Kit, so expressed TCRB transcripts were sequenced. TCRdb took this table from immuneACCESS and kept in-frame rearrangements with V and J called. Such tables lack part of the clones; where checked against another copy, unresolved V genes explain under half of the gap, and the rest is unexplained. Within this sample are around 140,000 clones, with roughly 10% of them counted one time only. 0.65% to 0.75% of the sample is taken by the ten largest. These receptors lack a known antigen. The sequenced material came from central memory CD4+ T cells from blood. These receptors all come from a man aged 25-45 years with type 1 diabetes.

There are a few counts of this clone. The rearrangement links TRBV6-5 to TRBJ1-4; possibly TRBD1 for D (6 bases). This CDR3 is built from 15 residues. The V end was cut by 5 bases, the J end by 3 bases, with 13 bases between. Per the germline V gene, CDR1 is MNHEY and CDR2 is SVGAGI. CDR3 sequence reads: CASSQGGQSNEKLFF. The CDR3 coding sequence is TGTGCCAGCAGTCAAGGAGGACAGTCTAATGAAAAACTGTTTTTT.

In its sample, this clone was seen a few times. The CDR3 DNA reads TGTGCCAGCTCAGAGGACAGGGAAGAGGCCAATCAGCCCCAGCATTTT. Its translation: CASSEDREEANQPQHF. The V gene is TRBV18, the J gene TRBJ1-5, with TRBD1 matching over 8 bases. V shed 5 bases and J 3 bases; nucleotides not matched to a gene: 9. The CDR3 runs 16 residues. Per the germline V gene, CDR1 is KGHSH and CDR2 is LQKENI. Combining the CDR3 with reference TRBV18 and TRBJ1-5 gives the whole variable domain NAGVMQNPRHLVRRRGQEARLRCSPMKGHSHVYWYRQLPEEGLKFMVYLQKENIIDESGMPKERFSAEFPKEGPSILRIQQVVRGDSAAYFCASSEDREEANQPQHFGDGTRLSIL.

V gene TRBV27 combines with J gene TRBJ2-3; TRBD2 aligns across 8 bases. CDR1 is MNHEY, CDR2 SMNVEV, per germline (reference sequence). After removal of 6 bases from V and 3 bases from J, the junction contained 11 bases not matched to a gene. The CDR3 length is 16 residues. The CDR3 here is CASRDARRGVTDTQYF. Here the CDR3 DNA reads TGTGCCAGCAGGGACGCCCGGCGGGGGGTAACAGATACGCAGTATTTT.

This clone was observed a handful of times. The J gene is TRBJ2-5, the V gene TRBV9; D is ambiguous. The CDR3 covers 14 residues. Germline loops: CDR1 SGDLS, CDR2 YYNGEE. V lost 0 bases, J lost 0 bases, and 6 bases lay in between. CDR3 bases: TGTGCCAGCAGCGTAGGTCAGTACCAAGAGACCCAGTACTTC. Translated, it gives CASSVGQYQETQYF.

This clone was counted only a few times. The CDR3 nucleotides are TGCAGTGCTAGGGGCGGGGGGTTTCAGTATTTT. Its protein is CSARGGGFQYF. The chain has TRBV20-1 and TRBJ2-3; 8 bases match TRBD2. Germline assignment: CDR1 DFQATT and CDR2 SNEGSKA (reference sequence). CDR3 size: 11 residues. With 3 bases clipped from V and 12 bases from J, the junction kept 5 bases outside the gene matches.

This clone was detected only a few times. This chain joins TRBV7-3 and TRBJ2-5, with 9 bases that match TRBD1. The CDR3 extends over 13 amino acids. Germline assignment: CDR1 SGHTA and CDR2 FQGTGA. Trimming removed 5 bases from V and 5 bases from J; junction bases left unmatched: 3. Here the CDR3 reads CASSIGQGETQYF. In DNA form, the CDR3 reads TGTGCCAGCAGCATTGGACAGGGGGAGACCCAGTACTTC.

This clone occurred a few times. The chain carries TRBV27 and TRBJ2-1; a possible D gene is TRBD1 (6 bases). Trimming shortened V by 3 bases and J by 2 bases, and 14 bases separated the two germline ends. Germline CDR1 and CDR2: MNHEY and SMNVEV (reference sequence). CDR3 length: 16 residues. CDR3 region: CASSFKQGPPYNEQFF. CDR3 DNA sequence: TGTGCCAGCAGTTTCAAACAGGGTCCCCCCTACAATGAGCAGTTCTTC.

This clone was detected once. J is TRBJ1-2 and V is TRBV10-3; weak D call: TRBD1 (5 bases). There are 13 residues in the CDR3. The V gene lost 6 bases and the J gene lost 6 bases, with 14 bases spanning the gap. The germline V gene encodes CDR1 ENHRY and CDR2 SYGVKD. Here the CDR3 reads CAISDIGGNGYTF. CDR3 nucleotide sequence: TGTGCCATCAGCGATATCGGGGGAAATGGCTACACCTTC.

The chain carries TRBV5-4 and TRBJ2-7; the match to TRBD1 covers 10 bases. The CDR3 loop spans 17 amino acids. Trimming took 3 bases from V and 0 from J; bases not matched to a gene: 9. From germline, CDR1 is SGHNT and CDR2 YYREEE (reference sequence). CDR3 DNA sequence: TGTGCCAGCAGCTCGGAGGCGGACAGGGGGAGCTCCTACGAGCAGTACTTC. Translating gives CASSSEADRGSSYEQYF.

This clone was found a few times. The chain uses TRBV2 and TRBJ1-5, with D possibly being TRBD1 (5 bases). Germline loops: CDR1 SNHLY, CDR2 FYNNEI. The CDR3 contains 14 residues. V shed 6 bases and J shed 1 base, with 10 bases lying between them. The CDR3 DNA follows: TGTGCCAGCAGGCCGGGGGGGAGCAATCAGCCCCAGCATTTT. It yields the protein CASRPGGSNQPQHF. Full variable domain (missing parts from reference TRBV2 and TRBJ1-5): EPEVTQTPSHQVTQMGQEVILRCVPISNHLYFYWYRQILGQKVEFLVSFYNNEISEKSEIFDDQFSVERPDGSNFTLKIRSTKLEDSAMYFCASRPGGSNQPQHFGDGTRLSIL.

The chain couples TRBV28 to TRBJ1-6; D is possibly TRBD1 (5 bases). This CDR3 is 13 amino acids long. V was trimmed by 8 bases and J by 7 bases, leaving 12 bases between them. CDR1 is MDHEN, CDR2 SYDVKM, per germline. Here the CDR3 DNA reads TGTGCCAGCCGCACAGGAGTCAATTCACCCCTCCACTTT. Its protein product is CASRTGVNSPLHF.

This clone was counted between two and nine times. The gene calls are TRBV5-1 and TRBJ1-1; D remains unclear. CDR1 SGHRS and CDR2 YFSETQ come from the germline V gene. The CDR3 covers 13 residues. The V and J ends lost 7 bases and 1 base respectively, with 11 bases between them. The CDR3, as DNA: TGCGCCAGCGGCCCCGATCCGAACACTGAAGCTTTCTTT. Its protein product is CASGPDPNTEAFF.

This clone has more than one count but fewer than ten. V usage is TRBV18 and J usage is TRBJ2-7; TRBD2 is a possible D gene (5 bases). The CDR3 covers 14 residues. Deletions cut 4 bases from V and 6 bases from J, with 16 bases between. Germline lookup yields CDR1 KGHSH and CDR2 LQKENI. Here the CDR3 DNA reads TGTGCCAGCTCACGAGGCGCGGGTGGAGCCGAGCAGTACTTC. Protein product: CASSRGAGGAEQYF.

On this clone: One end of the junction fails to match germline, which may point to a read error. CDR3 sequence reads: CASSEDRDTEAFF. CDR3 DNA: TGTGCCAGCAGCGAAGACAGGGACACTGAAGCTTTCTTT. The chain has TRBV2 and TRBJ1-1; 7 positions agree with TRBD1. CDR1 and CDR2 from the germline V gene are SNHLY and FYNNEI. This CDR3 has 13 amino acids.

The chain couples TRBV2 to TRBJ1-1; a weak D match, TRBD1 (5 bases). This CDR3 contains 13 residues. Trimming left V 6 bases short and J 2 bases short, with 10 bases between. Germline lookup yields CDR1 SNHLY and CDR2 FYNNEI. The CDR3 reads CASRRDSNTEAFF. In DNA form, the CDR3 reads TGTGCCAGCAGACGGGACTCCAACACTGAAGCTTTCTTT.

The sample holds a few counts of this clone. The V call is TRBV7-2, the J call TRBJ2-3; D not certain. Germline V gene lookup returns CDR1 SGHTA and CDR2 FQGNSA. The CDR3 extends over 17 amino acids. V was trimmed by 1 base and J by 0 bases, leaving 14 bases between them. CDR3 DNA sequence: TGTGCCAGCAGCTTAGTTCGGCTAGAGATAAGCACAGATACGCAGTATTTT. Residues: CASSLVRLEISTDTQYF.

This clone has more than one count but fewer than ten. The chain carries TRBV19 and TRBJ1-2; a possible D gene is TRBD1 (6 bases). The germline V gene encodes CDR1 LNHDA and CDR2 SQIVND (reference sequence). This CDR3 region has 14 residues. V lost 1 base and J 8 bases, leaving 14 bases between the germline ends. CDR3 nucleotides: TGTGCCAGTAGTATAGCACAGGGCGCGCCGGGCTACACCTTC. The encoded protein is CASSIAQGAPGYTF. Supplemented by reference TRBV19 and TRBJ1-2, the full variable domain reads DGGITQSPKYLFRKEGQNVTLSCEQNLNHDAMYWYRQDPGQGLRLIYYSQIVNDFQKGDIAEGYSVSREKKESFPLTVTSAQKNPTAFYLCASSIAQGAPGYTFGSGTRLTVV.

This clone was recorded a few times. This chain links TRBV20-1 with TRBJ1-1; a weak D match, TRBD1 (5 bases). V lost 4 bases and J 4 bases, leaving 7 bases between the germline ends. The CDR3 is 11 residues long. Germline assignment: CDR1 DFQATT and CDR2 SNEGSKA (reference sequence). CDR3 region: CSATGSTEAFF. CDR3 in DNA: TGCAGTGCTACAGGGTCCACTGAAGCTTTCTTT.

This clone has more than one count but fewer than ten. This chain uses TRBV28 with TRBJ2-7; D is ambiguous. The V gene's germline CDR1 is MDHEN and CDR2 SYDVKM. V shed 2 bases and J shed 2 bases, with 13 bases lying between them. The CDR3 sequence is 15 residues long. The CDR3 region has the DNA TGTGCCAGCAGTTTAGGTGGTCCGGTCCCCTACGAGCAGTACTTC. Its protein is CASSLGGPVPYEQYF.